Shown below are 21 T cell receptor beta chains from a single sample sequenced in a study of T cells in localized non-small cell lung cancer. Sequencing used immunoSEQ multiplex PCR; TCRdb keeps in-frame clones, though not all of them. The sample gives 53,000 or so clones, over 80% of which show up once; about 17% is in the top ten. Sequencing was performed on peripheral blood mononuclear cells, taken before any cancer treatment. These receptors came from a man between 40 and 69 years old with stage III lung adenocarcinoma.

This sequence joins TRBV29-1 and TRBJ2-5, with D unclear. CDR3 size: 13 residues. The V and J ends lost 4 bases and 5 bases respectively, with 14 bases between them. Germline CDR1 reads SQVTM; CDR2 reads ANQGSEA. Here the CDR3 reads CSVGSARPETQYF. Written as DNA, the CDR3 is TGCAGCGTTGGATCCGCCCGACCTGAGACCCAGTACTTC. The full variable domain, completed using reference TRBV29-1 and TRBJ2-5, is SAVISQKPSRDICQRGTSLTIQCQVDSQVTMMFWYRQQPGQSLTLIATANQGSEATYESGFVIDKFPISRPNLTFSTLTVSNMSPEDSSIYLCSVGSARPETQYFGPGTRLLVL.

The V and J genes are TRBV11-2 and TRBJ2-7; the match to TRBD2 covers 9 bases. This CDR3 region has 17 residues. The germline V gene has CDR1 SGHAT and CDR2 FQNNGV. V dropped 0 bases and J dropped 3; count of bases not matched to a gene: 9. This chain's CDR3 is CASSLDHVLAGYYEQYF. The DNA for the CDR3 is TGTGCCAGCAGCTTAGATCACGTGCTAGCGGGGTACTACGAGCAGTACTTC.

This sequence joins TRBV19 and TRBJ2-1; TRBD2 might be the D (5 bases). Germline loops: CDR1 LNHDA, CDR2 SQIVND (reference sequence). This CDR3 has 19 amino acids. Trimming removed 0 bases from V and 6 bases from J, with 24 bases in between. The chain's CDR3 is CASSIEGPPKPGLANEQFF. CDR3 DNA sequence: TGTGCCAGTAGTATAGAGGGTCCTCCCAAGCCTGGCCTAGCCAATGAGCAGTTCTTC.

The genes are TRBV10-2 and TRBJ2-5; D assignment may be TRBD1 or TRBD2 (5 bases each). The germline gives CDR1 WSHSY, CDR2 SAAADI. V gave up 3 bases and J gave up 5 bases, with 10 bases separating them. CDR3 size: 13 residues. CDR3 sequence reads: CASSDRDGETQYF. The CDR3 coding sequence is TGCGCCAGCAGTGACAGGGACGGGGAGACCCAGTACTTC.

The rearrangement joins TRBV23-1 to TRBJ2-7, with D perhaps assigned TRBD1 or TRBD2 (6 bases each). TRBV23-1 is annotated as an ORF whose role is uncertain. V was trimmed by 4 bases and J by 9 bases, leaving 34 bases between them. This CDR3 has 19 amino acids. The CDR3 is CASSPAGHLCFDPTIGQYF. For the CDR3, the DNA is TGCGCCAGCAGTCCGGCGGGACACCTTTGCTTTGACCCTACGATCGGGCAGTACTTC.

CDR3 in DNA: TGTGCCAGCTCACCCTCCGGGCGAGACTATGGCTACACCTTC. Translating gives CASSPSGRDYGYTF. J is TRBJ1-2 and V is TRBV18; D remains ambiguous. CDR3 length: 14 amino acids. V lost 3 bases and J 3 bases, leaving 11 bases between the germline ends. Germline V gene lookup returns CDR1 KGHSH and CDR2 LQKENI.

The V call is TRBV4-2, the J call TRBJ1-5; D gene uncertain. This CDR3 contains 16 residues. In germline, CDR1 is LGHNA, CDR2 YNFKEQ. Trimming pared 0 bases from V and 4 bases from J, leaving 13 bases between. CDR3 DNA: TGTGCCAGCAGCCAAGAGCGGAGGCGTGGGAATCAGCCCCAGCATTTT. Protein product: CASSQERRRGNQPQHF.

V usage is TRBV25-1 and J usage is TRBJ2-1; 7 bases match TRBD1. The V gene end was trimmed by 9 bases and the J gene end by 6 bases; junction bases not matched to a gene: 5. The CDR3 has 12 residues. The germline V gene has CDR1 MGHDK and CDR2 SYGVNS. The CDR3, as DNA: TGTGCCAGTACAGGGGTCCGCAATGAGCAGTTCTTC. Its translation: CASTGVRNEQFF.

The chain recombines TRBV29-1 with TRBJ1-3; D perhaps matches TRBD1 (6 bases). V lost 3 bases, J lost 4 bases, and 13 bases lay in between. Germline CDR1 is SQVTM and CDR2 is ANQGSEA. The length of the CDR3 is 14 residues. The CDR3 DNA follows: TGCAGCGTTGAGAAGGGGGTTACAGGAAACACCATATATTTT. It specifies CSVEKGVTGNTIYF.

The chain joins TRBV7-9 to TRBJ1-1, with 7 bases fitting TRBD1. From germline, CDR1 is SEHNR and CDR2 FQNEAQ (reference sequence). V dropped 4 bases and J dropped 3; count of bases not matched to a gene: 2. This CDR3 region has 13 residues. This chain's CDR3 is CASSYTGDTEAFF. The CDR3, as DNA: TGTGCCAGCAGCTACACAGGGGACACTGAAGCTTTCTTT.

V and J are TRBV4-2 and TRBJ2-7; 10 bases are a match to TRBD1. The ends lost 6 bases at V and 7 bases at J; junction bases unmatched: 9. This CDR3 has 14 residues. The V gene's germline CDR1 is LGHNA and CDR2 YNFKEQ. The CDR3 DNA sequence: TGTGCCAGCAGTGACGACAGGGGGCGTGAGGAGCAGTACTTC. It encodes CASSDDRGREEQYF.

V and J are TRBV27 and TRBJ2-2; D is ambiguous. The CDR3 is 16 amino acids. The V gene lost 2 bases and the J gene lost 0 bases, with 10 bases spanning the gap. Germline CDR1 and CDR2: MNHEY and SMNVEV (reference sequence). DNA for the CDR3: TGTGCCAGCAGTTTAGCCGGTCCTCCGAACACCGGGGAGCTGTTTTTT. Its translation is CASSLAGPPNTGELFF.

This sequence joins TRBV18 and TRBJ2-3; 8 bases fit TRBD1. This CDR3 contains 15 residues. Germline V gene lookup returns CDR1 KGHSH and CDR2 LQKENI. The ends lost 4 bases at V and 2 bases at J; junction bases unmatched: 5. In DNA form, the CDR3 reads TGTGCCAGCTCACTAAGACAGGGGACCACAGATACGCAGTATTTT. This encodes CASSLRQGTTDTQYF.

CDR3 protein: CASSPKLAGVGNEQFF. DNA for the CDR3: TGTGCCAGCAGCCCGAAGCTAGCGGGAGTGGGAAATGAGCAGTTCTTC. V is TRBV9 and J is TRBJ2-1; 10 positions agree with TRBD2. Looked up from germline, CDR1 is SGDLS and CDR2 is YYNGEE. The CDR3 runs to 16 residues. Trimming removed 4 bases from V and 7 bases from J; junction bases left unmatched: 11.

Written as DNA, the CDR3 is TGTGCCAGTAGTATAGTCCCGGGACAGGCGTTCCAGGGTCAGCCCCAGCATTTT. Its protein product is CASSIVPGQAFQGQPQHF. The chain employs TRBV19 and TRBJ1-5; TRBD1 aligns across 8 bases. This CDR3 comprises 18 residues. The V and J ends lost 1 base and 6 bases, in that order; junction bases with no gene match: 14. Germline V lookup: CDR1 LNHDA, CDR2 SQIVND (reference sequence).

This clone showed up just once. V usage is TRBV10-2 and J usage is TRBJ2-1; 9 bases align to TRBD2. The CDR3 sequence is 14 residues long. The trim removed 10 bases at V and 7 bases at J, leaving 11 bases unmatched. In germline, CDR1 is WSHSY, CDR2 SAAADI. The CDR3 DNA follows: TGCGCCACGTCGCGGGGGGGCGCAAGAAATGAGCAGTTCTTC. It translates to CATSRGGARNEQFF.

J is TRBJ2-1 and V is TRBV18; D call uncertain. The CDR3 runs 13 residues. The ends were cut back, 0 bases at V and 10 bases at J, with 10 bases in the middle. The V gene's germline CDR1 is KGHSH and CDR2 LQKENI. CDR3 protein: CASSPPVAREQFF. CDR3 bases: TGTGCCAGCTCACCACCGGTGGCCAGGGAGCAGTTCTTC.

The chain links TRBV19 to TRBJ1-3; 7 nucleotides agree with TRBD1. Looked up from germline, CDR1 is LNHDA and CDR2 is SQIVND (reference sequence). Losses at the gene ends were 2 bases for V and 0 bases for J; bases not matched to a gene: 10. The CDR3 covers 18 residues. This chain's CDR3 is CASSIRSGQAFSGNTIYF. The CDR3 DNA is TGTGCCAGTAGTATACGTTCTGGACAGGCTTTCTCTGGAAACACCATATATTTT.

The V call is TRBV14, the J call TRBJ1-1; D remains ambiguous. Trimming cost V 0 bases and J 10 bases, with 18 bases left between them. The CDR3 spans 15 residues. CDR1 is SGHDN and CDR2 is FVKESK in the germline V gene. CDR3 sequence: CASSQDYGQWVLAFF. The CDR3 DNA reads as TGTGCCAGCAGCCAAGACTATGGCCAGTGGGTACTAGCTTTCTTT.

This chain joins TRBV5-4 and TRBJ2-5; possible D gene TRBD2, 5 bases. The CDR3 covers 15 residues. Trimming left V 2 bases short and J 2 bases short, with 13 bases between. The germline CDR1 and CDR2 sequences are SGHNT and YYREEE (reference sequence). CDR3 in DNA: TGTGCCAGCAGCTTAGGCGGGTTAGGACAAGAGACCCAGTACTTC. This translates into CASSLGGLGQETQYF.

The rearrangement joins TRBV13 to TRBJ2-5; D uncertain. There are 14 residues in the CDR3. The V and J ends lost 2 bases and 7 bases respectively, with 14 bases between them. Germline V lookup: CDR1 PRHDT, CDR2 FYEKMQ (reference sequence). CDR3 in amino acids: CASSLRTAKGTQYF. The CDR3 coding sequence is TGTGCCAGCAGCTTACGGACGGCGAAGGGGACCCAGTACTTC.